This T cell receptor (beta chain) came from a study of OX40 agonist ivuxolimab in advanced cancers. Study at large: Across the patients, intravenous ivuxolimab was delivered every 2 weeks at 0.01 to 10 mg/kg. About 44% of patients had received prior checkpoint inhibitor therapy.

Measured with immunoSEQ multiplex PCR; TCRdb has only the in-frame clones, and not every one. The data show 32,000 or so clones, with about four fifths seen just once and around a fifth held by the top ten. This CDR3 region has 11 residues. Germline-derived CDR1 and CDR2 are MDHEN and SYDVKM. About this clone: The antigen remains unidentified.

General study results and limits: The antigens recognized by the expanded peripheral T cells, that is their antigen specificity, were not determined.

V is TRBV28 and J is TRBJ2-5; D is unresolved. The DNA end favors TRBJ2-7, so the J call may be wrong. This sequence originates from an adult with an advanced solid tumor such as melanoma, head and neck, liver or kidney cancer. Sequences were derived from CD4+ or CD8+ T cells sorted from blood, sampled in a trial of the OX40 agonist ivuxolimab. The CDR3 DNA reads TGTGCCAGCAGTTTATACTACGAGCAGTACTTC. Its translation is CASSLYYEQYF.